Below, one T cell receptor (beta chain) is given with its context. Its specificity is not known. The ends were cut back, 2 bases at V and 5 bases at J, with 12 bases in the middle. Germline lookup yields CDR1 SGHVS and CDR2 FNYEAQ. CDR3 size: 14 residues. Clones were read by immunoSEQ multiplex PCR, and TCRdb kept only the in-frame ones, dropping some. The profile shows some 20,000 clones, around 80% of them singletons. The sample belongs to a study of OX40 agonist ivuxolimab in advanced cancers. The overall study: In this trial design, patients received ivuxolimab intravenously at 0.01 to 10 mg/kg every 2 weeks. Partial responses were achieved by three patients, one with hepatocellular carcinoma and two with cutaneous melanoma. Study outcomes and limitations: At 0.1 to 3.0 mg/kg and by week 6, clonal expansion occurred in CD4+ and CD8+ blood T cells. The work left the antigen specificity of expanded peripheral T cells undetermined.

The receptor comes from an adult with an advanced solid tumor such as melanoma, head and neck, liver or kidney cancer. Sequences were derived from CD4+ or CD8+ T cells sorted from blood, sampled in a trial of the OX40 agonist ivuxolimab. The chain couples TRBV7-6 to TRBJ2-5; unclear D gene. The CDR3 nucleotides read TGTGCCAGCAGCTTATGGAACGTTGGGGAGACCCAGTACTTC. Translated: CASSLWNVGETQYF.